A single sample is the source of the 23 T cell receptor beta chains below, sequenced in a study of T cell changes during pregnancy in multiple sclerosis. Using immunoSEQ multiplex PCR, the repertoire was profiled, and TCRdb retains in-frame clones only, with some absent. The data contain 45,000 to 55,000 clones, about nine tenths of them singletons. The sample consisted of peripheral blood, taken in the first trimester of pregnancy. Receptors originate from a female donor in good health, enrolled as a control in a pregnancy study.

The gene calls are TRBV7-2 and TRBJ2-2; tentatively, D is TRBD2 (6 bases). The V and J ends lost 5 bases and 4 bases respectively, with 17 bases between them. The CDR3 spans 16 residues. The germline CDR1 and CDR2 sequences are SGHTA and FQGNSA. The CDR3 loop is CASSKSGGAGTGELFF. As DNA, the CDR3 is TGTGCCAGCAGCAAAAGTGGGGGAGCGGGCACCGGGGAGCTGTTTTTT.

The chain couples TRBV4-3 to TRBJ2-1; 10 bases match TRBD1. The CDR3 has 15 amino acids. The junction had 6 bases not matched to a gene; V was cut back by 6 bases and J by 4 bases. Per germline, CDR1 LGHNA and CDR2 YSLEER. CDR3 residues: CASSQTGGAYNEQFF. CDR3 nucleotide sequence: TGCGCCAGCAGTCAGACAGGGGGCGCGTACAATGAGCAGTTCTTC.

The genes are TRBV28 and TRBJ2-3; 10 nucleotides align to TRBD1. The CDR3 spans 15 residues. With V trimmed by 7 bases and J by 3 bases, 7 bases remained unmatched. Germline V lookup: CDR1 MDHEN, CDR2 SYDVKM. The CDR3 protein is CASTGWDRGTDTQYF. In nucleotides, the CDR3 is TGTGCCAGCACCGGGTGGGACAGGGGAACAGATACGCAGTATTTT.

In this sample, this clone turned up once. The V gene is TRBV30, the J gene TRBJ2-7; TRBD1 matches at 7 bases. The V gene end was trimmed by 4 bases and the J gene end by 3 bases; junction bases not matched to a gene: 9. Germline V gene lookup returns CDR1 GTSNPN and CDR2 SVGIG (reference sequence). The CDR3 length is 14 residues. CDR3 residues: CAWKATGPGYEQYF. The CDR3 coding sequence is TGTGCCTGGAAAGCGACAGGGCCGGGCTACGAGCAGTACTTC.

This chain uses TRBV27 with TRBJ2-5, with D tentatively TRBD1 (5 bases). The CDR3 is 16 amino acids. Deletions cut 6 bases from V and 1 base from J, with 18 bases between. Per the germline V gene, CDR1 is MNHEY and CDR2 is SMNVEV (reference sequence). The CDR3 DNA is TGTGCCAGCAGCCAAAGGGGTTTTGGGGCCCAAGAGACCCAGTACTTC. This translates into CASSQRGFGAQETQYF.

This chain uses TRBV7-3 with TRBJ1-1, with D possibly matching TRBD1 (6 bases). Germline CDR1 is SGHTA and CDR2 is FQGTGA. The CDR3 contains 15 residues. Trimming cost V 5 bases and J 1 base, with 14 bases left between them. Here the CDR3 DNA reads TGTGCCAGCAGCCCCAAGACAGGACCGAACACTGAAGCTTTCTTT. This sequence encodes CASSPKTGPNTEAFF.

J is TRBJ2-1 and V is TRBV29-1; 13 positions agree with TRBD2. Trimming cost V 4 bases and J 5 bases; bases outside gene matches: 5. This CDR3 has 15 amino acids. In germline, CDR1 is SQVTM, CDR2 ANQGSEA. DNA of the CDR3: TGCAGCGTTGGTACCGGGACTAGCGGGAACAATGAGCAGTTCTTC. Its protein product is CSVGTGTSGNNEQFF.

The CDR3 sequence is CASSQGLIQETQYF. The CDR3 nucleotides read TGCGCCAGCAGCCAAGGACTAATCCAAGAGACCCAGTACTTC. This chain connects TRBV4-1 to TRBJ2-5; tentative D call: TRBD2 (5 bases). Trimming stripped 1 base from V and 1 base from J, with 7 bases between. Germline V gives CDR1 MGHRA, CDR2 YSYEKL. This CDR3 has 14 amino acids.

This clone was detected only once. V gene TRBV6-6 combines with J gene TRBJ2-3; possible D gene TRBD2, 5 bases. V was trimmed by 2 bases and J by 0 bases, leaving 6 bases between them. Germline V gene data show CDR1 as MNHNY and CDR2 as SVGAGI (reference sequence). This CDR3 is built from 14 residues. The CDR3 DNA reads as TGTGCCAGCAGTTACGGCGGGAGCACAGATACGCAGTATTTT. Translating it yields CASSYGGSTDTQYF.

Points on this clone: An end of the junction differs from the germline gene, which may be a read error. The chain uses TRBV7-7 and TRBJ2-2, with 7 bases matching TRBD1. CDR3 length equals 15 residues. CDR1 and CDR2 from the germline V gene are SSHAT and FNYEAQ (reference sequence). The CDR3 DNA is TGTGCTAGCAGCACCGGGACAGCGAACACCGGGGAGCTGTTTTTT. Its protein is CASSTGTANTGELFF.

This clone was seen more than once but under ten times. The chain uses TRBV6-1 and TRBJ1-1; D unresolved. V was shortened by 8 bases and J by 1 base, with 11 bases between the two germline ends. The CDR3 extends over 13 amino acids. Germline V gene lookup returns CDR1 MNHNS and CDR2 SASEGT. The CDR3 reads CASGKTGNTEAFF. In DNA, the CDR3 is TGTGCCAGCGGTAAGACGGGGAACACTGAAGCTTTCTTT.

This chain connects TRBV4-1 to TRBJ2-5; the match to TRBD2 covers 8 bases. The J call is in doubt because the DNA end fits TRBJ2-7 better. The length of the CDR3 is 18 residues. Germline V gene data show CDR1 as MGHRA and CDR2 as YSYEKL. CDR3 sequence reads: CASSQNFLAGRVAYEQYF. The CDR3 DNA reads as TGCGCCAGCAGCCAAAATTTCTTAGCGGGGCGAGTGGCCTACGAGCAGTACTTC.

CDR3: CATSRDAAQYEQYF. The CDR3 DNA is TGTGCCACCAGCAGAGATGCGGCCCAATACGAGCAGTACTTC. The chain couples TRBV15 to TRBJ2-7; D remains ambiguous. CDR3 length: 14 amino acids. Germline V CDR1 and CDR2: LNHNV, YYDKDF (reference sequence). Trimming stripped 0 bases from V and 4 bases from J, with 10 bases between.

V and J are TRBV4-3 and TRBJ2-7; 12 bases match TRBD2. The CDR3 totals 16 residues. CDR1 is LGHNA and CDR2 is YSLEER in the germline V gene. V lost 0 bases and J lost 7; bases outside the gene matches: 7. CDR3 amino acids: CASSQEWLAGGLEQYF. The CDR3 nucleotides read TGCGCCAGCAGCCAAGAATGGCTAGCGGGAGGGTTGGAGCAGTACTTC.

The rearrangement uses TRBV9 and TRBJ2-5; 7 bases fit TRBD2. Losses at the gene ends were 0 bases for V and 1 base for J; bases not matched to a gene: 9. Germline assignment: CDR1 SGDLS and CDR2 YYNGEE. The CDR3 is 17 amino acids. For the CDR3, the DNA is TGTGCCAGCAGCGTAGAGGCGGGGGTGGGCCGCCAAGAGACCCAGTACTTC. Translated: CASSVEAGVGRQETQYF.

This chain links TRBV10-3 with TRBJ1-2; 10 bases are shared with TRBD1. The germline gives CDR1 ENHRY, CDR2 SYGVKD. V lost 8 bases and J lost 0; bases outside the gene matches: 0. The CDR3 is 13 amino acids. CDR3 in amino acids: CAIGQGANYGYTF. The CDR3 nucleotides are TGTGCCATCGGACAGGGGGCTAACTATGGCTACACCTTC.

This clone was observed once. The chain recombines TRBV19 with TRBJ1-2; perhaps TRBD1 as D (5 bases). The CDR3 is 18 residues long. Germline CDR1 and CDR2: LNHDA and SQIVND (reference sequence). Trimming removed 0 bases from V and 2 bases from J, with 19 bases in between. CDR3 bases: TGTGCCAGTAGTATAGATCTCAGGGCACCCTCTCCCAACTATGGCTACACCTTC. Its translation is CASSIDLRAPSPNYGYTF.

V is TRBV28 and J is TRBJ2-4, with 9 bases matching TRBD2. The germline V gene has CDR1 MDHEN and CDR2 SYDVKM. CDR3 length equals 21 residues. V shed 4 bases, J shed 1 base, and the junction held 20 bases outside the gene matches. CDR3 sequence reads: CASSSPRSREELAGAKNIQYF. The CDR3 DNA reads as TGTGCCAGCAGTTCACCCCGATCCAGGGAGGAACTAGCGGGTGCCAAAAACATTCAGTACTTC.

The chain combines TRBV7-9 with TRBJ1-2, with D perhaps TRBD1 (5 bases). CDR1 and CDR2 (germline): SEHNR, FQNEAQ (reference sequence). With 3 bases removed from V and 5 bases from J, the gap between germline ends came to 13 bases. The CDR3 spans 14 residues. This CDR3 is CASSFPTDLYGYTF. In DNA, the CDR3 is TGTGCCAGCAGCTTCCCGACAGATCTATATGGCTACACCTTC.

This clone was seen only a few times. V and J are TRBV7-8 and TRBJ1-1; a weak D match, TRBD1 (6 bases). Trimming removed 1 base at V and 4 bases at J, with 10 bases between. Germline CDR1 reads SGHVS; CDR2 reads FQNEAQ. This CDR3 has 14 residues. As DNA, the CDR3 is TGTGCCAGCAGCTTAGTAGGACAGCTCACTGAAGCTTTCTTT. This codes for CASSLVGQLTEAFF.

The V gene is TRBV4-3, the J gene TRBJ2-3; no clear D. The germline V and J ends were trimmed by 1 base and 2 bases, with 10 bases remaining between them. Germline CDR1 and CDR2: LGHNA and YSLEER. The CDR3 has 15 residues. In DNA form, the CDR3 reads TGCGCCAGCAGCCAAGGGCTTTTCCCCACAGATACGCAGTATTTT. It is translated as CASSQGLFPTDTQYF.

The chain carries TRBV6-5 and TRBJ2-5; 8 bases agree with TRBD1. V lost 0 bases, J lost 5 bases, and 5 bases stayed unmatched. Looked up from germline, CDR1 is MNHEY and CDR2 is SVGAGI. The CDR3 is made up of 15 amino acids. As DNA, the CDR3 is TGTGCCAGCAGTTACTCGACAGGGGAGATGGAGACCCAGTACTTC. This encodes CASSYSTGEMETQYF.

The chain employs TRBV5-1 and TRBJ1-4; 8 bases line up with TRBD1. With V trimmed by 4 bases and J by 2 bases, 4 bases remained unmatched. Germline CDR1 and CDR2: SGHRS and YFSETQ. This CDR3 has 15 amino acids. CDR3 amino acids: CASSPQGATNEKLFF. In DNA form, the CDR3 reads TGCGCCAGCAGCCCCCAGGGGGCGACTAATGAAAAACTGTTTTTT.